This T cell receptor (beta chain) was recovered during a study of chemoradiotherapy in HPV16-positive cancers. The wider study: Candidate HPV-specific clones and shared TCR motifs came from a couple of HPV16-positive patients. General study findings and limits: In HPV16-positive patients, HPV-responsive T-cell expansion tracked better recurrence-free survival. Functional assays defining HPV-specific T cells used only a couple of HPV16-positive patients. Non-HPV-specific T cells did not expand in tumors during treatment, whereas candidate HPV-specific clones and E7-related motifs did.

V shed 3 bases and J shed 10 bases, with 17 bases lying between them. Germline CDR1 KGHSH, CDR2 LQKENI. The length of the CDR3 is 14 residues. Comment on this clone: What it recognizes is unknown.

Generated by immunoSEQ multiplex PCR, the TCRdb table keeps only in-frame clones and is missing some. In the table there are about 2,800 clones, about 87% of which are singletons. V is TRBV18 and J is TRBJ2-3; possibly TRBD2 for D (6 bases). The clonotype was recovered from a human donor with HPV-associated anogenital cancer. This specimen was tumor tissue, taken from a patient who underwent chemoradiotherapy. The CDR3 spells CASSPSARGGSQYF. Here the CDR3 DNA reads TGTGCCAGCTCACCGAGTGCGCGGGGTGGGTCGCAGTATTTT.